This is a list of T cell receptor beta chains from one sample in a study of blood T cells in healthy people across ages. TCRdb recomputed calls from the 5' RACE reads with MiXCR, one row per CDR3 protein. The sample gives about 1,400,000 distinct CDR3 sequences, roughly 64% of which show up once; over 5.5% is in the top ten. The sample consisted of blood. The receptor set was obtained from a man younger than 35 in good health. Each CDR3 is given with its conserved first and last residue. Each record gives: D gene, J gene, V gene, clone size, CDR3 protein, CDR3 DNA. D genes are given only for firm matches. Part of the rows lack a size; the others show once, few, many or a class for expanded clones.

D gene: TRBD1; J gene: TRBJ2-1; V gene: TRBV28; clone size: few; CDR3 protein: CASSWGQPNEQFF; CDR3 DNA: TGTGCCAGCAGTTGGGGACAGCCTAATGAGCAGTTCTTC
D gene: TRBD2; J gene: TRBJ2-5; V gene: TRBV9; clone size: NA; CDR3 protein: CASSVVSASGETQYF; CDR3 DNA: TGTGCCAGCAGCGTAGTCTCTGCTAGCGGAGAGACCCAGTACTTC
D gene: NA; J gene: TRBJ2-7; V gene: TRBV4-1; clone size: NA; CDR3 protein: CASSQSGVPYEQYF; CDR3 DNA: TGCGCCAGCAGCCAATCGGGTGTCCCCTACGAGCAGTACTTC
D gene: NA; J gene: TRBJ2-1; V gene: TRBV11-3; clone size: few; CDR3 protein: CASSFDATSYNEQFF; CDR3 DNA: TGTGCCAGCAGCTTTGACGCCACGTCCTACAATGAGCAGTTCTTC
D gene: NA; J gene: TRBJ2-5; V gene: TRBV15; clone size: NA; CDR3 protein: CATSYQRGNEQYF; CDR3 DNA: TGTGCCACCAGTTACCAAAGGGGCAATGAGCAGTACTTC
D gene: NA; J gene: TRBJ2-7; V gene: TRBV6-2/TRBV6-3; clone size: NA; CDR3 protein: CASSQDTLGDEQYF; CDR3 DNA: TGTGCCAGCAGTCAGGACACGCTTGGGGACGAGCAGTACTTC
D gene: NA; J gene: TRBJ1-1; V gene: TRBV20-1; clone size: NA; CDR3 protein: CSARVPTGNGNEAFF; CDR3 DNA: TGCAGTGCTAGAGTCCCTACAGGTAACGGCAATGAAGCTTTCTTT
D gene: NA; J gene: TRBJ2-7; V gene: TRBV6-5; clone size: NA; CDR3 protein: CASSEGPGVLYEQYF; CDR3 DNA: TGTGCCAGCAGTGAGGGTCCCGGGGTCCTCTACGAGCAGTACTTC
D gene: NA; J gene: TRBJ2-7; V gene: TRBV4-3; clone size: few; CDR3 protein: CASSRTPGFNSYEQYF; CDR3 DNA: TGCGCCAGCAGCCGTACCCCCGGCTTTAACTCCTACGAGCAGTACTTC
D gene: TRBD1; J gene: TRBJ2-3; V gene: TRBV6-5; clone size: NA; CDR3 protein: CASSRQGGSTDTQYF; CDR3 DNA: TGTGCCAGCAGTAGACAGGGTGGGAGCACAGATACGCAGTATTTT
D gene: TRBD1; J gene: TRBJ1-6; V gene: TRBV2; clone size: once; CDR3 protein: CASTGQGVSPLHF; CDR3 DNA: TGTGCCAGCACTGGACAGGGGGTCTCACCCCTCCACTTT
D gene: NA; J gene: TRBJ2-3; V gene: TRBV28; clone size: NA; CDR3 protein: CATEGTGTDTQYF; CDR3 DNA: TGTGCCACAGAGGGGACGGGGACAGATACGCAGTATTTT
D gene: NA; J gene: TRBJ2-7; V gene: TRBV20-1; clone size: NA; CDR3 protein: CSAQPSYLGEQYF; CDR3 DNA: TGCAGTGCTCAGCCTTCGTATCTTGGCGAGCAGTACTTC
D gene: NA; J gene: TRBJ2-1; V gene: TRBV4-1; clone size: NA; CDR3 protein: CASSQGGATYNEQFF; CDR3 DNA: TGCGCCAGCAGCCAAGGCGGGGCCACCTACAATGAGCAGTTCTTC
D gene: NA; J gene: TRBJ2-5; V gene: TRBV2; clone size: NA; CDR3 protein: CASSIPQDLYLETQYF; CDR3 DNA: TGTGCCAGCAGTATCCCCCAGGACTTGTATCTAGAGACCCAGTACTTC
D gene: NA; J gene: TRBJ2-7; V gene: TRBV27; clone size: few; CDR3 protein: CASSLFANSRSPYEQYF; CDR3 DNA: TGTGCCAGCAGTCTTTTCGCCAACAGCCGAAGTCCTTACGAGCAGTACTTC
D gene: NA; J gene: TRBJ2-7; V gene: TRBV14; clone size: few; CDR3 protein: CASSQVIQGHEQYF; CDR3 DNA: TGTGCCAGCAGCCAGGTGATTCAGGGCCACGAGCAGTACTTC
D gene: TRBD2; J gene: TRBJ2-7; V gene: TRBV6-6; clone size: once; CDR3 protein: CASRAGGQGYEQYF; CDR3 DNA: TGTGCCAGCAGAGCGGGAGGGCAGGGGTACGAGCAGTACTTC
D gene: NA; J gene: TRBJ2-1; V gene: TRBV3-1; clone size: NA; CDR3 protein: CASSQEGSFSGESFF; CDR3 DNA: TGTGCCAGCAGCCAAGAGGGTTCTTTTTCCGGCGAGTCGTTCTTC
D gene: NA; J gene: TRBJ1-6; V gene: TRBV11-2; clone size: NA; CDR3 protein: CASSRGRGFNPYNSPLHF; CDR3 DNA: TGTGCCAGCAGCCGGGGACGGGGGTTTAATCCCTATAATTCACCCCTCCACTTT
D gene: NA; J gene: TRBJ2-7; V gene: TRBV29-1; clone size: NA; CDR3 protein: CSVGTSSEQYF; CDR3 DNA: TGCAGCGTTGGAACTAGCTCCGAGCAGTACTTC
D gene: NA; J gene: TRBJ2-1; V gene: TRBV5-1; clone size: NA; CDR3 protein: CASSLEVSGNEQFF; CDR3 DNA: TGCGCCAGCAGCTTGGAAGTTTCGGGCAATGAGCAGTTCTTC
D gene: NA; J gene: TRBJ1-6; V gene: TRBV6-6; clone size: NA; CDR3 protein: CASSYSGEDSPLHF; CDR3 DNA: TGTGCCAGCAGTTACTCGGGGGAGGACTCACCCCTCCACTTT
D gene: NA; J gene: TRBJ1-2; V gene: TRBV28; clone size: few; CDR3 protein: CASSFAGGYTF; CDR3 DNA: TGTGCCAGCAGTTTCGCGGGTGGCTACACCTTC
D gene: NA; J gene: TRBJ2-5; V gene: TRBV20-1; clone size: NA; CDR3 protein: CSARGGMGETQYF; CDR3 DNA: TGCAGTGCTAGAGGAGGGATGGGGGAGACCCAGTACTTC
D gene: NA; J gene: TRBJ1-4; V gene: TRBV6-5; clone size: once; CDR3 protein: CASSLDGAANEKLFF; CDR3 DNA: TGTGCCAGCAGTTTGGACGGAGCGGCTAATGAAAAACTGTTTTTT